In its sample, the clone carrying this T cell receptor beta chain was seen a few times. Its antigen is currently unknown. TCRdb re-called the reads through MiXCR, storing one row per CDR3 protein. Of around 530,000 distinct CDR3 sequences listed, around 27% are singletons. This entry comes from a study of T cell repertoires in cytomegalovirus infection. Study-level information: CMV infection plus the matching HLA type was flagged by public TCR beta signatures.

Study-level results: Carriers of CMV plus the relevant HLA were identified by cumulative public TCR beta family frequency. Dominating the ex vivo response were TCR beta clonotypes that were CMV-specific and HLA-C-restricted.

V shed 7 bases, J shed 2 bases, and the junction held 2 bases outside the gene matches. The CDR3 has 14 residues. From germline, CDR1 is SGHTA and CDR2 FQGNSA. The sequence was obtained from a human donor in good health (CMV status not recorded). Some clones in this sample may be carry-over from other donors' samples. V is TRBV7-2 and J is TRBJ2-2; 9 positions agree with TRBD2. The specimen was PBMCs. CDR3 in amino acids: CASTLAGNTGELFF. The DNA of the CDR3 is TGTGCCAGCACCCTAGCGGGAAACACCGGGGAGCTGTTTTTT. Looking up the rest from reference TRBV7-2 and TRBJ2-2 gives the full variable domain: GAGVSQSPSNKVTEKGKDVELRCDPISGHTALYWYRQSLGQGLEFLIYFQGNSAPDKSGLPSDRFSAERTGGSVSTLTIQRTQQEDSAVYLCASTLAGNTGELFFGEGSRLTVL.